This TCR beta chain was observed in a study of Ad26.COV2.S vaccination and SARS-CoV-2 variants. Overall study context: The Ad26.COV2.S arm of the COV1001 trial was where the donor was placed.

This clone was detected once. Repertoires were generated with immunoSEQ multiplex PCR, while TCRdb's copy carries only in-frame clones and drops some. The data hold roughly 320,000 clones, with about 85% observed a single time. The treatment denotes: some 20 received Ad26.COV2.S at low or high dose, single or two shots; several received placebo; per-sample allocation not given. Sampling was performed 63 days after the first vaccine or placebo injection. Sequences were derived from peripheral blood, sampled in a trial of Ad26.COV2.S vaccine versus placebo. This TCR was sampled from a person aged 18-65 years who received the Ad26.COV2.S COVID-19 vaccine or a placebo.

CDR3 nucleotides: TGTGCCAGCAGCGTAGCACTTATGAACACTGAAGCTTTCTTT. Amino acid sequence: CASSVALMNTEAFF. The rearrangement uses TRBV9 and TRBJ1-1; no definite D call. Trimming cost V 0 bases and J 0 bases, with 6 bases left between them. Germline V gene data show CDR1 as SGDLS and CDR2 as YYNGEE. The length of the CDR3 is 14 residues.